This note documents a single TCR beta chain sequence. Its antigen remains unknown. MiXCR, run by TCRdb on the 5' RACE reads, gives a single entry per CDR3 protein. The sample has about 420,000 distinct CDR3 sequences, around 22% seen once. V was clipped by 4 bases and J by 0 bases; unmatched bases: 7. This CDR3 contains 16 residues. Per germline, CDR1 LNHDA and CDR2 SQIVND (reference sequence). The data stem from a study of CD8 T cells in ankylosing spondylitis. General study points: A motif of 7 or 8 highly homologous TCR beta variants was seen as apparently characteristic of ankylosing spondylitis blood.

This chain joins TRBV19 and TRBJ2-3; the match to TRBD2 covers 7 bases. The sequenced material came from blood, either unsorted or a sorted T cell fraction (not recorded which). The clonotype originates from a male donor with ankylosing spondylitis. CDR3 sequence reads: CASSTLAGPSTDTQYF. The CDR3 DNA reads TGTGCCAGTAGTACCTTAGCGGGTCCTAGCACAGATACGCAGTATTTT.